Below, one T cell receptor (beta chain) is given with its context. The sample is drawn from a study of blood T cell repertoires in COVID-19. Across the whole study: Sites in the United States, Italy and Spain provided acute and convalescent COVID-19 samples. The cDNA or gDNA used as material had been derived from T cells, B-cell-depleted T cells, or PBMCs.

Original processing methods: Estimation of nucleated cell counts was performed using reference gene primer amplification. Using immunoSEQ multiplex PCR, the repertoire was profiled, and TCRdb retains in-frame clones only, with some absent. D and trimming come from the DNA, and the V and J calls and clone size come from that table. The repertoire holds 68,000 or so clones, about 80% seen once, with roughly 20% in the top ten. Trimming took 1 base from V and 6 from J, leaving 17 bases between them. CDR1 is KGHSH, CDR2 LQKENI, per germline. This CDR3 contains 16 residues. The sequence came from a human donor in a cohort sampled during active COVID-19. The chain uses TRBV18 and TRBJ2-3, with TRBD1 as a possible D gene (5 bases). Input material: peripheral blood. The CDR3 reads CASSPLDWGAVDTQYF. DNA of the CDR3: TGTGCCAGCTCACCACTAGATTGGGGCGCGGTGGATACGCAGTATTTT.